What follows are 23 T cell receptor beta chains derived from one specimen sequenced in a study of cytomegalovirus exposure and HLA in healthy donors. Amplification used 60 Vbeta primers and 13 Jbeta primers. Assay: immunoSEQ multiplex PCR; the TCRdb copy retains only in-frame clones and omits some. Here the sample spans some 130,000 clones, 70% to 80% being singletons. Specimen: PBMCs. The source of these receptors is a man between 18 and 35 years old in good health and CMV-seronegative.

V and J are TRBV19 and TRBJ2-3; TRBD2 aligns across 11 bases. The germline V gene has CDR1 LNHDA and CDR2 SQIVND (reference sequence). CDR3 length: 16 amino acids. V shed 5 bases, J shed 6 bases, and the junction held 10 bases outside the gene matches. This chain's CDR3 is CASSSGLAAVEDTQYF. CDR3 nucleotide sequence: TGTGCCAGTAGTTCGGGACTAGCGGCGGTGGAGGATACGCAGTATTTT.

The chain joins TRBV5-8 to TRBJ2-7; weak D call: TRBD1 (6 bases). The germline CDR1 and CDR2 sequences are SGHTS and YDEGEE. V lost 4 bases to trimming and J lost 2 bases, with 16 bases between them. The CDR3 loop spans 15 amino acids. The DNA for the CDR3 is TGTGCCAGCAGCCCTTACCCGGGACAAACCTACGAGCAGTACTTC. This gives the protein CASSPYPGQTYEQYF.

This chain uses TRBV15 with TRBJ2-3, with D maybe TRBD2 (6 bases). Trimming shortened V by 5 bases and J by 1 base, and 7 bases separated the two germline ends. The CDR3 is 13 amino acids. CDR1 and CDR2 (germline): LNHNV, YYDKDF (reference sequence). The CDR3 coding sequence is TGTGCCACCAGCCCGGGAGGCACAGATACGCAGTATTTT. Residues: CATSPGGTDTQYF.

The chain has TRBV13 and TRBJ2-3; 14 nucleotides agree with TRBD2. This CDR3 comprises 19 residues. Germline assignment: CDR1 PRHDT and CDR2 FYEKMQ (reference sequence). The junction had 8 bases not matched to a gene; V was cut back by 0 bases and J by 3 bases. In nucleotides, the CDR3 is TGTGCCAGCAGCTTAGGGGGACTAGCGGGAGTCGGTTGGACAGATACGCAGTATTTT. It encodes CASSLGGLAGVGWTDTQYF.

V gene TRBV4-1 combines with J gene TRBJ1-5; 9 bases are a match to TRBD1. This CDR3 is built from 20 residues. V trimming: 1 base; J trimming: 4 bases; junction bases outside the gene matches: 17. Germline CDR1 reads MGHRA; CDR2 reads YSYEKL. The DNA for the CDR3 is TGCGCCAGCAGCCAAGGGTTTTACATACAGGGGGCGAGCACAAATCAGCCCCAGCATTTT. It codes for CASSQGFYIQGASTNQPQHF.

This chain joins TRBV7-2 and TRBJ2-5, with no clear D. The germline V gene encodes CDR1 SGHTA and CDR2 FQGNSA. Deletions cut 5 bases from V and 3 bases from J, with 4 bases between. The CDR3 has 11 residues. CDR3 DNA: TGTGCCAGCAGCACAGAAGAGACCCAGTACTTC. Translated: CASSTEETQYF.

V is TRBV5-5 and J is TRBJ2-7; D uncertain. Germline CDR1 reads SGHKS; CDR2 reads YYEKEE (reference sequence). CDR3 length equals 14 residues. V was shortened by 4 bases and J by 2 bases, with 13 bases between the two germline ends. The CDR3 DNA reads TGTGCCAGCAGCGATGCGGAAATTACCTACGAGCAGTACTTC. Amino acid sequence: CASSDAEITYEQYF.

The V and J genes are TRBV27 and TRBJ1-1; TRBD1 is a possible D gene (5 bases). V gave up 2 bases and J gave up 5 bases, with 9 bases separating them. The CDR3 has 13 residues. Per the germline V gene, CDR1 is MNHEY and CDR2 is SMNVEV (reference sequence). CDR3 bases: TGTGCCAGCAGTTTAGATCGGGGGACTGAAGCTTTCTTT. It specifies CASSLDRGTEAFF.

V gene TRBV13 combines with J gene TRBJ2-7; 8 bases fit TRBD1. The J segment lost 0 bases and the V segment lost 1 base, leaving 8 bases of the junction unmatched. Per the germline V gene, CDR1 is PRHDT and CDR2 is FYEKMQ (reference sequence). There are 17 residues in the CDR3. DNA for the CDR3: TGTGCCAGCAGCTTAGAGGACAGGGCGAAACCCTCCTACGAGCAGTACTTC. Residues: CASSLEDRAKPSYEQYF.

This chain uses TRBV30 with TRBJ2-2; the D gene is possibly TRBD1 (5 bases). The CDR3 contains 13 residues. Germline V gene sequence: CDR1 GTSNPN, CDR2 SVGIG (reference sequence). The V and J ends lost 5 bases and 4 bases respectively, with 11 bases between them. This chain's CDR3 is CAWSTGPTGELFF. DNA of the CDR3: TGTGCCTGGTCCACAGGACCCACCGGGGAGCTGTTTTTT.

A remark on this clone: A junction end diverges from the germline sequence, so it may reflect a read error. The chain combines TRBV5-1 with TRBJ2-1; the D gene is possibly TRBD2 (6 bases). The CDR3 spans 14 residues. From germline, CDR1 is SGHRS and CDR2 YFSETQ. For the CDR3, the DNA is TGCGCCAGCAGCTTGGGGGGGGATGACAATGGGCAGTTCTTC. Protein sequence: CASSLGGDDNGQFF. The variable domain in full, completed from reference TRBV5-1 and TRBJ2-1, reads KAGVTQTPRYLIKTRGQQVTLSCSPISGHRSVSWYQQTPGQGLQFLFEYFSETQRNKGNFPGRFSGRQFSNSRSEMNVSTLELGDSALYLCASSLGGDDNGQFFGPGTRLTVL.

V usage is TRBV28 and J usage is TRBJ2-5; TRBD2 matches 11 bases. Per germline, CDR1 MDHEN and CDR2 SYDVKM. CDR3 length equals 15 residues. V trimming: 3 bases; J trimming: 1 base; junction bases outside the gene matches: 1. CDR3 protein: CASSLTSGVQETQYF. For the CDR3, the DNA is TGTGCCAGCAGTTTGACTAGCGGGGTCCAAGAGACCCAGTACTTC.

The chain combines TRBV7-8 with TRBJ2-7; 13 bases are a match to TRBD2. The CDR3 is 15 residues long. Unmatched junction bases numbered 4, after V lost 4 bases and J lost 4 bases. Germline CDR1 reads SGHVS; CDR2 reads FQNEAQ. CDR3 DNA sequence: TGTGCCAGCAGCTCACTAGCGGGAGGGTATTACGAGCAGTACTTC. Protein: CASSSLAGGYYEQYF. The variable domain in full, with the rest retrieved from reference TRBV7-8 and TRBJ2-7, is GAGVSQSPRYKVAKRGQDVALRCDPISGHVSLFWYQQALGQGPEFLTYFQNEAQLDKSGLPSDRFFAERPEGSVSTLKIQRTQQEDSAVYLCASSSLAGGYYEQYFGPGTRLTVT.

The chain combines TRBV29-1 with TRBJ2-5; tentative D call: TRBD2 (6 bases). The closer fit of TRBJ2-7 to the DNA end suggests the J call may be wrong. This CDR3 contains 15 residues. Germline assignment: CDR1 SQVTM and CDR2 ANQGSEA. CDR3 protein: CSVVAVSGPANEQYF. DNA of the CDR3: TGCAGCGTTGTTGCTGTTAGCGGTCCAGCTAACGAGCAGTACTTC.

Ten or more counts support this clone. The V and J genes are TRBV5-1 and TRBJ1-1; no firm D call. The V and J ends lost 4 bases and 1 base respectively, with 14 bases between them. Germline V lookup: CDR1 SGHRS, CDR2 YFSETQ. The CDR3 length is 15 residues. CDR3 amino acids: CASSPQELGNTEAFF. Written as DNA, the CDR3 is TGCGCCAGCAGCCCCCAGGAACTGGGGAACACTGAAGCTTTCTTT.

V gene TRBV18 combines with J gene TRBJ1-1; possibly TRBD1 for D (6 bases). Between the trimmed V and J ends, which lost 1 base and 8 bases, there was a span of 8 bases. The CDR3 spans 12 residues. In germline, CDR1 is KGHSH, CDR2 LQKENI. The CDR3 sequence is CASSPLQGEAFF. For the CDR3, the DNA is TGTGCCAGCTCACCACTCCAGGGGGAAGCTTTCTTT.

The rearrangement uses TRBV6-1 and TRBJ2-3, with 7 bases matching TRBD2. CDR3 length equals 15 residues. Germline CDR1 is MNHNS and CDR2 is SASEGT. Trimming took 10 bases from V and 4 from J; bases not matched to a gene: 14. CDR3 protein: CAITLAATISDTQYF. In DNA form, the CDR3 reads TGTGCCATAACCCTAGCGGCAACCATTTCAGATACGCAGTATTTT.

The gene calls are TRBV29-1 and TRBJ2-5; the match to TRBD2 covers 11 bases. Per germline, CDR1 SQVTM and CDR2 ANQGSEA. V trimming: 3 bases; J trimming: 4 bases; junction bases outside the gene matches: 1. The CDR3 runs to 13 residues. The CDR3 protein is CSVDGLAGETQYF. CDR3 bases: TGCAGCGTTGACGGACTAGCGGGAGAGACCCAGTACTTC.

The chain recombines TRBV7-2 with TRBJ2-3; weak D call: TRBD2 (6 bases). The CDR3 totals 15 residues. Per germline, CDR1 SGHTA and CDR2 FQGNSA. V was cut by 2 bases and J by 0 bases, with 9 bases left in between. CDR3 sequence reads: CASSLRSGSTDTQYF. CDR3 nucleotide sequence: TGTGCCAGCAGCTTACGGAGCGGGAGCACAGATACGCAGTATTTT.

The rearrangement joins TRBV10-2 to TRBJ1-1; a possible D gene is TRBD1 (5 bases). The CDR3 is 14 amino acids. CDR1 is WSHSY, CDR2 SAAADI, per germline. V was cut by 0 bases and J by 7 bases, with 12 bases left in between. DNA of the CDR3: TGCGCCAGCAGTGAGTCTGGGGGGGGGATTGAAGCTTTCTTT. It codes for CASSESGGGIEAFF.

The rearrangement uses TRBV2 and TRBJ2-7; D not certain. This CDR3 spans 13 amino acids. CDR1 and CDR2 (germline): SNHLY, FYNNEI. The V end was cut by 9 bases, the J end by 0 bases, with 12 bases between. In DNA, the CDR3 is TGTGCCAGTGTATGGGCTTACTCCTACGAGCAGTACTTC. It encodes CASVWAYSYEQYF.

The chain uses TRBV28 and TRBJ2-6; D call uncertain. CDR1 MDHEN and CDR2 SYDVKM come from the germline V gene. The CDR3 contains 14 residues. V lost 3 bases, J lost 1 base, and 4 bases lay in between. CDR3 in DNA: TGTGCCAGCAGTTTTAGTTCTGGGGCCAACGTCCTGACTTTC. As protein: CASSFSSGANVLTF. Supplemented by reference TRBV28 and TRBJ2-6, the full variable domain reads DVKVTQSSRYLVKRTGEKVFLECVQDMDHENMFWYRQDPGLGLRLIYFSYDVKMKEKGDIPEGYSVSREKKERFSLILESASTNQTSMYLCASSFSSGANVLTFGAGSRLTVL.

The V gene is TRBV19, the J gene TRBJ2-1; D is unresolved. Germline CDR1 LNHDA, CDR2 SQIVND (reference sequence). The V end was cut by 8 bases, the J end by 7 bases, with 9 bases between. The CDR3 is 11 amino acids. CDR3 in amino acids: CASLRWNEQFF. The CDR3 DNA reads as TGTGCCAGTCTTCGGTGGAATGAGCAGTTCTTC.